The source of this T cell receptor beta chain is a study of T-cell memory formation after mild COVID-19. The CDR3 runs to 12 residues. The germline V gene has CDR1 DFQATT and CDR2 SNEGSKA (reference sequence). With 4 bases removed from V and 1 base from J, the gap between germline ends came to 7 bases. Points from the study as a whole: Confirmation of SARS-CoV-2 specificity was lacking for second-wave clones peaking day 37.

Only a few counts were recorded for this clonotype. What it binds is unknown. Constant-segment primers were used for 5'RACE, and the resulting TCR alpha and TCR beta cDNA libraries carried sample barcodes and UMIs. One entry per CDR3 protein results from TCRdb running MiXCR on the 5' RACE reads. The data contain just over 60,000 distinct CDR3 sequences, about a tenth of them seen just once; the ten biggest clones take up about 1.1%. The chain has TRBV20-1 and TRBJ1-1; D remains unclear. The sequenced sample consisted of PBMCs or a T cell subset sorted from them (not recorded which). The source of this sequence is a man between 18 and 35 years old who had mild COVID-19 (a few samples of this study predate the infection). Cell type and time point are not known. The CDR3 nucleotides are TGCAGTGCTACAGGCGGGAACACTGAAGCTTTCTTT. Residues: CSATGGNTEAFF.